The present TCR beta chain was sequenced within a study of early T cells in non-severe SARS-CoV-2 infection. Study-level background: Sequenced bulk RNA came from whole blood that was unsorted, and chains were unpaired. Study-wide findings and caveats: Comparison of clonotypes with VDJdb favored anti-spike CD8 responses while missing private and CD4 specificities.

As part of library construction, unique molecular identifiers were attached to individual cDNA molecules. TCRdb re-analysed the 5' RACE reads in MiXCR, keeping a single row per CDR3 protein. The table lists 35,000 to 45,000 distinct CDR3 sequences, around 5.7% of them singletons. In the case of this clonotype: The target antigen is unknown.

The CDR3 is 17 amino acids. Trimming removed 3 bases from V and 0 bases from J; junction bases left unmatched: 7. The V gene's germline CDR1 is MGHDK and CDR2 SYGVNS. The chain uses TRBV25-1 and TRBJ1-4; TRBD1 matches at 7 bases. The clonotype was recovered from an adult who was a healthcare worker with PCR-confirmed SARS-CoV-2 infection or an uninfected control (not recorded which). The specimen was whole blood. In DNA form, the CDR3 reads TGTGCCAGCAGTGATGTGGGACAGCGTGCAACTAATGAAAAACTGTTTTTT. Encoded protein: CASSDVGQRATNEKLFF.